This T cell receptor (beta chain) was retrieved from a study of T cells in Graves' hyperthyroidism and ophthalmopathy. For the study at large: Staff took peripheral blood when the initial diagnosis was made, before any treatment began.

Notes on this clonotype: Its antigen is as yet unknown.

The study, taken as a whole, reports: Most thyroid clonotypes expanded above 0.001 appeared in blood too.

RNA transcripts provided the source from which TCR beta CDR3 regions were amplified. The HTBI set primed first-round TCR CDR3 RT-PCR. Each CDR3 protein gets one entry after TCRdb re-called the multiplex PCR reads with MiXCR. The sample holds 800,000 or so distinct CDR3 sequences, 38% seen once. V was shortened by 6 bases and J by 6 bases, with 10 bases between the two germline ends. CDR1 and CDR2 from the germline V gene are SGHDT and YYEEEE. The CDR3 is 11 residues long. Stable Graves' hyperthyroidism meant no ophthalmopathy progression within 18 months. The authors obtained PBMCs from roughly 10 ml of fresh peripheral blood.

Sequenced material: blood. The V and J genes are TRBV5-6 and TRBJ2-7; maybe TRBD1 (5 bases). This TCR came from a man aged 18 to 35 with Graves' hyperthyroidism. The CDR3 coding sequence is TGTGCCAGCAAGTCAGGGATCGAGCAGTACTTC. Translated, it gives CASKSGIEQYF.